Listed below are T cell receptor beta chains from one sample, sequenced in a study of T cells in Graves' hyperthyroidism and ophthalmopathy. TCRdb independently ran MiXCR on the multiplex PCR reads; one entry per CDR3 protein. The sample yields some 600,000 distinct CDR3 sequences, 35% to 55% seen once. Material: peripheral blood or thyroid tissue (not recorded which). The receptors come from a woman between 18 and 29 years old with Graves' hyperthyroidism. Each CDR3 is given without its conserved first and last residue. The D gene is left open where the match is weak.

v_call: TRBV9; d_call: TRBD2; j_call: TRBJ2-7; cdr3_aa: ASSVSAGGPYEQY
v_call: TRBV10-1; d_call: TRBD1; j_call: TRBJ2-5; cdr3_aa: ASSDRAGAGGSYETQY
v_call: TRBV29-1; d_call: TRBD1; j_call: TRBJ1-2; cdr3_aa: SVGTGALSGYT
v_call: TRBV29-1; d_call: TRBD1; j_call: TRBJ2-7; cdr3_aa: SGVNRGQGPSYEQY
v_call: TRBV7-8; d_call: TRBD1; j_call: TRBJ1-6; cdr3_aa: ASSKRRQGAPLH
v_call: TRBV7-2; d_call: .; j_call: TRBJ2-3; cdr3_aa: ASSPLSTDTQY
v_call: TRBV4-3; d_call: .; j_call: TRBJ2-6; cdr3_aa: ASSRGVTGANVLT
v_call: TRBV2; d_call: TRBD2; j_call: TRBJ2-5; cdr3_aa: ASPLVGRAETQY
v_call: TRBV2; d_call: TRBD1; j_call: TRBJ1-5; cdr3_aa: ASSWTGPSNQPQH
v_call: TRBV7-9; d_call: .; j_call: TRBJ1-1; cdr3_aa: ASSERMDSEAF
v_call: TRBV7-8; d_call: TRBD2; j_call: TRBJ2-5; cdr3_aa: ASSVDQLAGGETQY
v_call: TRBV7-8; d_call: TRBD2; j_call: TRBJ2-7; cdr3_aa: ASSSQFERENEQY
v_call: TRBV7-2; d_call: .; j_call: TRBJ2-5; cdr3_aa: VSSLGGGIEETQY
v_call: TRBV12-3/TRBV12-4; d_call: .; j_call: TRBJ2-7; cdr3_aa: ASSFGTSNEQY
v_call: TRBV4-1; d_call: TRBD1; j_call: TRBJ1-1; cdr3_aa: ASSSDRVGTEAF
v_call: TRBV10-3; d_call: TRBD2; j_call: TRBJ2-3; cdr3_aa: AISGGTSGSSITDTQY
v_call: TRBV7-9; d_call: .; j_call: TRBJ2-7; cdr3_aa: ASSLGAIYEQY
v_call: TRBV19; d_call: .; j_call: TRBJ1-1; cdr3_aa: ASSMWQETF
v_call: TRBV2; d_call: TRBD1; j_call: TRBJ1-3; cdr3_aa: ASSQATGEGNTIY
v_call: TRBV29-1; d_call: .; j_call: TRBJ1-2; cdr3_aa: SVEGWDIHLGGYT
v_call: TRBV7-9; d_call: .; j_call: .; cdr3_aa: ASSPDNEQF
v_call: TRBV19; d_call: .; j_call: TRBJ1-5; cdr3_aa: ASNMGGQPQH
v_call: TRBV5-1; d_call: TRBD2; j_call: TRBJ2-7; cdr3_aa: ASNTGGSIYEQY
v_call: TRBV29-1; d_call: .; j_call: TRBJ1-5; cdr3_aa: SGGTSGIRADNEPQH
v_call: TRBV10-1; d_call: TRBD1; j_call: TRBJ1-1; cdr3_aa: ASSQGDRVLLMNTEAF
v_call: TRBV10-3; d_call: .; j_call: TRBJ1-2; cdr3_aa: AISVRVDLVYGYT
v_call: TRBV7-9; d_call: .; j_call: TRBJ1-6; cdr3_aa: ASSSNRGISPLH
v_call: TRBV5-1; d_call: TRBD1; j_call: TRBJ1-1; cdr3_aa: ASSGPGQHNTEAF
v_call: TRBV9; d_call: .; j_call: TRBJ1-2; cdr3_aa: TSSVGAGSYGYT
v_call: TRBV2; d_call: .; j_call: TRBJ1-1; cdr3_aa: ASSEGQVLN
v_call: TRBV29-1; d_call: TRBD1; j_call: TRBJ2-5; cdr3_aa: SVLPGQSGETQY
v_call: TRBV6-1; d_call: .; j_call: TRBJ1-1; cdr3_aa: ASSETNTEAF
v_call: TRBV7-6; d_call: .; j_call: TRBJ1-5; cdr3_aa: ASSFVGGQPQH
v_call: TRBV10-3; d_call: .; j_call: TRBJ2-7; cdr3_aa: ASRDEAYEQY
v_call: TRBV2; d_call: .; j_call: TRBJ1-6; cdr3_aa: ASSELAGMNSPLH
v_call: TRBV19; d_call: TRBD1; j_call: TRBJ1-2; cdr3_aa: ASSMAQGVGYGYT
v_call: TRBV12-3/TRBV12-4; d_call: .; j_call: TRBJ1-2; cdr3_aa: ASSFPQGLGYT
v_call: TRBV7-9; d_call: TRBD2; j_call: TRBJ2-7; cdr3_aa: ASSLAGLAAYEQY
v_call: TRBV6-9; d_call: .; j_call: TRBJ2-7; cdr3_aa: ASSYYAISSYEQY
v_call: TRBV7-9; d_call: TRBD1; j_call: TRBJ1-3; cdr3_aa: ATPGGAGNTIY
v_call: TRBV2; d_call: .; j_call: TRBJ1-1; cdr3_aa: ATTGRSEAF
v_call: TRBV2; d_call: .; j_call: TRBJ1-1; cdr3_aa: ASRTGRGANTEAF
v_call: TRBV24-1; d_call: .; j_call: TRBJ1-5; cdr3_aa: ATSEKDSYSNQPQH
v_call: TRBV25-1; d_call: .; j_call: TRBJ1-2; cdr3_aa: ASSAWSGLDYT
v_call: TRBV2; d_call: .; j_call: TRBJ2-2; cdr3_aa: ASSEWTIGELF
v_call: TRBV12-3/TRBV12-4; d_call: .; j_call: TRBJ1-3; cdr3_aa: ASSSIGDTIY
v_call: TRBV7-6; d_call: .; j_call: TRBJ2-7; cdr3_aa: ASSRGDDYEQY
v_call: TRBV15; d_call: .; j_call: TRBJ2-7; cdr3_aa: ATSVEVPNNSYEQY
v_call: TRBV12-3/TRBV12-4; d_call: .; j_call: TRBJ1-1; cdr3_aa: ASCGDEAEAF